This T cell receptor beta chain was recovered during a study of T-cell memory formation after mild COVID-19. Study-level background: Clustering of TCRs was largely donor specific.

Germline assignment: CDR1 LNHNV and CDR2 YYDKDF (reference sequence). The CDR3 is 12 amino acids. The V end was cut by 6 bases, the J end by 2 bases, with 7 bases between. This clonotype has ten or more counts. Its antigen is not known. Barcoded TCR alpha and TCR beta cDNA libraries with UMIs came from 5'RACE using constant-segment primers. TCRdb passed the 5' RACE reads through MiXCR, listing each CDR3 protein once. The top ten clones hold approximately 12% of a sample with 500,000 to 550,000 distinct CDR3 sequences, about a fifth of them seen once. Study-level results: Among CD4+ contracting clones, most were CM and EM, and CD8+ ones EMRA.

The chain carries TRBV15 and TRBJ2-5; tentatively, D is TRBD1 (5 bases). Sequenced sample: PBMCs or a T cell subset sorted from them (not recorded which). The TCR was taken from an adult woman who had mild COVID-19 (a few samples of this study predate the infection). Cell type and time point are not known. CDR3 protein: CATSRGQETQYF. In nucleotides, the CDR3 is TGTGCCACCAGTAGGGGACAAGAGACCCAGTACTTC. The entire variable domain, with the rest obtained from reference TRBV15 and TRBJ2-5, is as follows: DAMVIQNPRYQVTQFGKPVTLSCSQTLNHNVMYWYQQKSSQAPKLLFHYYDKDFNNEADTPDNFQSRRPNTSFCFLDIRSPGLGDTAMYLCATSRGQETQYFGPGTRLLVL.